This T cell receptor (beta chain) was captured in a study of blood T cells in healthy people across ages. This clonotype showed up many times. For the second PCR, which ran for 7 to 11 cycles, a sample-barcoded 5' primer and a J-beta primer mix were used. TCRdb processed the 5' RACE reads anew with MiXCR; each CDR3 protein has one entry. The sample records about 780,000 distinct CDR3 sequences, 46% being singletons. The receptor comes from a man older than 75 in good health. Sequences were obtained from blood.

The CDR3 region has the DNA TGTGCCAGCAGCCCACGGGGCCCACAGATAGTAGAGACCCAGTACTTC. It specifies CASSPRGPQIVETQYF. The V call is TRBV21-1, the J call TRBJ2-5; TRBD2, the table's D call, was not compared with the DNA. TRBV21-1 is reported as a pseudogene. The length of the CDR3 is 16 residues.